This T cell receptor beta chain was sequenced during a study of radiation and T cells in renal cell carcinoma. General study results and limits: From baseline, blood top tumor clonotypes peaked at 2 weeks post-radiation.

This clone was counted once. No antigen is known for it. Time point defined: baseline pretreatment blood. Treatment meaning: 15 Gy SBRT to primary tumor, nephrectomy 4 weeks later. Blood was sampled at baseline, 2 weeks and 4 weeks after SBRT. Clones were sequenced by immunoSEQ multiplex PCR, and TCRdb holds only the in-frame ones, with some missing. The sample has 130,000 or so clones, roughly 84% seen once; the top ten hold 9.5% to 15%. CDR1 MNHNS and CDR2 SASEGT come from the germline V gene. The CDR3 runs to 13 residues. V was shortened by 7 bases and J by 1 base, with 10 bases between the two germline ends.

This TCR was sampled from a woman aged 45-65 years with renal cell carcinoma. The chain joins TRBV6-1 to TRBJ2-5, with D uncertain. The specimen was blood, collected from a patient whose treatment included radiotherapy and nephrectomy. CDR3 loop: CASTRNTQETQYF. The CDR3 region has the DNA TGTGCCAGCACCCGAAACACCCAAGAGACCCAGTACTTC.